The sequence of this TCR beta chain was determined in a study of T cell responses to AZD1222 COVID-19 vaccine. Sequencing used immunoSEQ multiplex PCR; TCRdb keeps in-frame clones, though not all of them. The sample yields some 80,000 clones, approximately 85% seen once. Notes on the study in general: There were vaccine-associated CD4 TCRs across spike, dominant at 160-218 and 743-854. There were repertoire samples only from the period after the peak T cell response. Of spike-specific TCRs, nearly half reportedly target regions left unmutated in variants. Only a handful of people who got AZD1222 tested seropositive at baseline.

As regards this clone: What it binds is not known.

The CDR3 is 12 residues long. Trimming took 5 bases from V and 8 from J, leaving 7 bases between them. Germline V gene sequence: CDR1 LNHDA, CDR2 SQIVND (reference sequence). The sequence was obtained from an adult in good health. The J gene is TRBJ1-6, the V gene TRBV19; unclear D gene. The source was peripheral blood, collected on day 0 of MenACWY control vaccination. The chain's CDR3 is CASSRRHSPLHF. The CDR3, as DNA: TGTGCCAGTAGTCGGAGGCATTCACCCCTCCACTTT.